The 20 T cell receptor beta chains listed next were all sequenced from one sample in a study of beta chain features in type 1 diabetes. Since all of the isolated RNA was reverse transcribed, expressed TCRB transcripts were what got sequenced. Sequenced by immunoSEQ multiplex PCR; TCRdb stores in-frame clones only, minus some. The sample includes some 330,000 clones, approximately 11% seen only once; the top ten take 0.015% to 0.02%. What was sequenced was naive CD4+ T cells from blood. The receptors here all came from a woman aged 25 to 45 in good health.

CDR3: CSVLRTSGRDYEQYF. In DNA, the CDR3 is TGCAGCGTGTTACGGACTAGCGGGAGGGACTACGAGCAGTACTTC. The V gene is TRBV29-1, the J gene TRBJ2-7; 15 bases line up with TRBD2. Germline V gene lookup returns CDR1 SQVTM and CDR2 ANQGSEA. The J segment lost 3 bases and the V segment lost 6 bases, leaving 6 bases of the junction unmatched. The CDR3 consists of 15 residues.

A remark on this clone: Additional DNA sequences in this sample encode the identical CDR3. This chain links TRBV30 with TRBJ1-5; D gene ambiguous. The length of the CDR3 is 13 residues. In germline, CDR1 is GTSNPN, CDR2 SVGIG (reference sequence). V was pared by 0 bases and J by 4 bases, with 7 bases between. The CDR3 sequence is CAWSVRGNQPQHF. CDR3 DNA: TGTGCCTGGAGTGTTCGGGGAAATCAGCCCCAGCATTTT.

CDR3 residues: CASRGRAGGTDTQYF. Written as DNA, the CDR3 is TGTGCCAGTAGAGGGCGCGCGGGAGGGACAGATACGCAGTATTTT. The rearrangement joins TRBV19 to TRBJ2-3; TRBD2 agrees at 9 bases. J was trimmed by 3 bases and V by 6 bases; bases with no gene match: 7. CDR1 is LNHDA and CDR2 is SQIVND in the germline V gene (reference sequence). The CDR3 spans 15 residues.

The CDR3 protein is CASSATGGYNEQFF. CDR3 DNA: TGTGCCAGCAGCGCAACAGGGGGCTACAATGAGCAGTTCTTC. The V call is TRBV11-1, the J call TRBJ2-1; 8 bases align to TRBD1. The V gene's germline CDR1 is SGHAT and CDR2 FQDESV (reference sequence). The CDR3 extends over 14 amino acids. V dropped 5 bases and J dropped 3; count of bases not matched to a gene: 3.

This clone was counted only a few times. The CDR3 here is CASSLTRPTQGTGELFF. The CDR3 region has the DNA TGTGCCAGCAGTTTAACGAGGCCCACACAGGGTACCGGGGAGCTGTTTTTT. The chain uses TRBV27 and TRBJ2-2; maybe TRBD1 (6 bases). The germline V gene has CDR1 MNHEY and CDR2 SMNVEV (reference sequence). The CDR3 loop spans 17 amino acids. The V gene lost 2 bases and the J gene lost 5 bases, with 18 bases spanning the gap.

This clone appeared a few times. The genes are TRBV7-9 and TRBJ1-2; D not resolved. The ends were cut back, 7 bases at V and 1 base at J, with 13 bases in the middle. The CDR3 is 14 residues long. CDR1 and CDR2 from the germline V gene are SEHNR and FQNEAQ (reference sequence). The CDR3 DNA follows: TGTGCCAGCACCCCGGGAGCAGATAACTATGGCTACACCTTC. Translation: CASTPGADNYGYTF.

The rearrangement links TRBV28 to TRBJ1-2, with unresolved D. Germline CDR1 reads MDHEN; CDR2 reads SYDVKM. Deletions cut 6 bases from V and 1 base from J, with 18 bases between. This CDR3 is 16 amino acids long. The CDR3 region has the DNA TGTGCCAGCAGAGAGGAAACGGGTCAACTTAACTATGGCTACACCTTC. Translating gives CASREETGQLNYGYTF.

This clone has only a few counts. The chain links TRBV30 to TRBJ1-1; TRBD1 might be the D (6 bases). The V end lost 2 bases, the J end lost 3 bases, and 16 bases lay between the germline ends. CDR3 size: 15 residues. Germline V gives CDR1 GTSNPN, CDR2 SVGIG (reference sequence). The CDR3 is CAWSPTGKVDTEAFF. CDR3 nucleotide sequence: TGTGCCTGGAGTCCCACAGGGAAGGTGGACACTGAAGCTTTCTTT.

The genes are TRBV9 and TRBJ2-3; D may be TRBD2 (5 bases). V was cut by 2 bases and J by 2 bases, with 12 bases left in between. CDR1 SGDLS and CDR2 YYNGEE come from the germline V gene. This CDR3 is 15 amino acids long. The CDR3, as DNA: TGTGCCAGCAGCGTCGTCGGAGGACTCACAGATACGCAGTATTTT. Its translation: CASSVVGGLTDTQYF. The full variable domain, in which reference TRBV9 and TRBJ2-3 provide the parts outside the CDR3, is DSGVTQTPKHLITATGQRVTLRCSPRSGDLSVYWYQQSLDQGLQFLIQYYNGEERAKGNILERFSAQQFPDLHSELNLSSLELGDSALYFCASSVVGGLTDTQYFGPGTRLTVL.

The chain recombines TRBV9 with TRBJ1-2; 7 positions agree with TRBD1. Germline assignment: CDR1 SGDLS and CDR2 YYNGEE. The V and J ends lost 4 bases and 4 bases, in that order; junction bases with no gene match: 10. The CDR3 is made up of 15 amino acids. In DNA form, the CDR3 reads TGTGCCAGCAGCTCAAGGGGGCGGATACGCTATGGCTACACCTTC. It codes for CASSSRGRIRYGYTF.

The chain joins TRBV7-2 to TRBJ2-1; D unclear. The CDR3 consists of 14 residues. CDR1 is SGHTA, CDR2 FQGNSA, per germline. V was clipped by 5 bases and J by 0 bases, with 8 bases between them. The CDR3 DNA sequence: TGTGCCAGCAGCCCAGGAAGCTCCTACAATGAGCAGTTCTTC. Its translation is CASSPGSSYNEQFF.

The J gene is TRBJ1-2, the V gene TRBV30; D gene ambiguous. The CDR3 has 13 amino acids. In germline, CDR1 is GTSNPN, CDR2 SVGIG (reference sequence). Trimming stripped 2 bases from V and 4 bases from J, with 11 bases between. Here the CDR3 DNA reads TGTGCCTGGAGTTTGTCCACAGCCTATGGCTACACCTTC. Its translation is CAWSLSTAYGYTF.

In its sample, this clone was seen a few times. The V call is TRBV9, the J call TRBJ2-7, with 9 bases aligning to TRBD1. Trimming took 0 bases from V and 3 from J; bases not matched to a gene: 4. Germline lookup yields CDR1 SGDLS and CDR2 YYNGEE. The CDR3 totals 15 residues. The CDR3 region is CASSVGQGEVYEQYF. The DNA for the CDR3 is TGTGCCAGCAGCGTAGGACAGGGGGAGGTCTACGAGCAGTACTTC.

The rearrangement uses TRBV7-9 and TRBJ2-3, with TRBD2 matching 7 bases. The ends lost 4 bases at V and 3 bases at J; junction bases unmatched: 7. Germline CDR1 and CDR2: SEHNR and FQNEAQ (reference sequence). This CDR3 region has 15 residues. CDR3 nucleotide sequence: TGTGCCAGCAGCTCTCTGCGGGGGAGGACAGATACGCAGTATTTT. Its translation is CASSSLRGRTDTQYF. The whole variable domain, remainder taken from reference TRBV7-9 and TRBJ2-3, is DTGVSQNPRHKITKRGQNVTFRCDPISEHNRLYWYRQTLGQGPEFLTYFQNEAQLEKSRLLSDRFSAERPKGSFSTLEIQRTEQGDSAMYLCASSSLRGRTDTQYFGPGTRLTVL.

This clone appeared a few times. The CDR3 DNA reads as TGTGCCAGCTCACCACCGAACGGGGTTGGGGCCAACGTCCTGACTTTC. Translation: CASSPPNGVGANVLTF. The J gene is TRBJ2-6, the V gene TRBV18, with D possibly matching TRBD2 (5 bases). The germline V gene encodes CDR1 KGHSH and CDR2 LQKENI. This CDR3 has 16 residues. V lost 0 bases, J lost 3 bases, and 9 bases lay in between.

Note on this clone: The sample holds other DNA sequences that translate to the same CDR3. The chain uses TRBV28 and TRBJ2-1; 8 bases line up with TRBD2. CDR3 length: 15 amino acids. CDR1 is MDHEN, CDR2 SYDVKM, per germline. With V trimmed by 2 bases and J by 4 bases, 4 bases remained unmatched. CDR3 loop: CASSLAGGNYNEQFF. The CDR3 DNA reads as TGTGCCAGCAGTTTAGCGGGAGGTAATTACAATGAGCAGTTCTTC.

The chain combines TRBV7-2 with TRBJ1-4, with 8 bases aligning to TRBD1. Per germline, CDR1 SGHTA and CDR2 FQGNSA. This CDR3 has 17 residues. V shed 5 bases, J shed 5 bases, and the junction held 13 bases outside the gene matches. CDR3 amino acids: CASSTRRTGRRNEKLFF. CDR3 bases: TGTGCCAGCAGCACCCGTCGGACAGGGAGACGGAATGAAAAACTGTTTTTT.

The chain has TRBV7-2 and TRBJ2-7; 12 nucleotides align to TRBD2. The germline V gene encodes CDR1 SGHTA and CDR2 FQGNSA. The CDR3 covers 14 residues. V shed 5 bases and J 5 bases; nucleotides not matched to a gene: 4. The CDR3 bases are TGTGCCAGCAGCCCGACTAGCGGGAGAGACGAGCAGTACTTC. This encodes CASSPTSGRDEQYF.

This clone was seen only a few times. V is TRBV5-1 and J is TRBJ2-3; 7 bases align to TRBD1. Germline trimming cut 1 base from V and 5 bases from J; bases unmatched to any gene: 7. Germline V gene lookup returns CDR1 SGHRS and CDR2 YFSETQ. The CDR3 has 15 residues. For the CDR3, the DNA is TGCGCCAGCAGCTTGTTCGGGGCAGGGGGAGATACGCAGTATTTT. Its translation: CASSLFGAGGDTQYF.

The chain employs TRBV5-1 and TRBJ2-6; 12 nucleotides agree with TRBD2. Germline CDR1 SGHRS, CDR2 YFSETQ. Losses at the gene ends were 0 bases for V and 0 bases for J; bases not matched to a gene: 4. This CDR3 has 19 amino acids. The CDR3 region has the DNA TGCGCCAGCAGCTTGGGGACTAGCGGGACAATCTCTGGGGCCAACGTCCTGACTTTC. This gives the protein CASSLGTSGTISGANVLTF. Based on the CDR3 plus reference TRBV5-1 and TRBJ2-6, the full variable domain is KAGVTQTPRYLIKTRGQQVTLSCSPISGHRSVSWYQQTPGQGLQFLFEYFSETQRNKGNFPGRFSGRQFSNSRSEMNVSTLELGDSALYLCASSLGTSGTISGANVLTFGAGSRLTVL.